This T cell receptor (beta chain) appears in the sequencing data of a study of T cells in Graves' hyperthyroidism and ophthalmopathy. This clonotype was seen only a few times. Its target is unknown. Broader study findings: Most clonotypes that expanded in the thyroid above 0.001 also showed up in blood. Stable hyperthyroidism was separated from ophthalmopathy by a model based on 13 V-J features.

Subjects aged 18 to 65 presented with newly diagnosed hyperthyroidism of less than 2 months' duration. TCR beta CDR3 regions were amplified from RNA transcripts. TCR CDR3 underwent first-round RT-PCR with the HTBI primer set. TCRdb fed the multiplex PCR reads into MiXCR, producing one record per CDR3 protein. The table records around 700,000 distinct CDR3 sequences, 18% of them present only once. The V and J ends lost 3 bases and 0 bases, in that order; junction bases with no gene match: 10. The CDR3 runs to 18 residues. Germline-derived CDR1 and CDR2 are SGHVS and FQNEAQ. The chain is built from TRBV7-8 and TRBJ2-2, with 7 bases aligning to TRBD1. This receptor was taken from a woman aged 45-65 years with Graves' hyperthyroidism that later progressed to Graves' ophthalmopathy. The sequencing sample was made of blood. CDR3 residues: CASSFTPLTGTNTGELFF. As DNA, the CDR3 is TGTGCCAGCAGCTTTACCCCATTGACAGGGACGAACACCGGGGAGCTGTTTTTT.